This entry lists 26 T cell receptor beta chains sequenced from one sample in a study of T cell responses to AZD1222 COVID-19 vaccine. The assay was immunoSEQ multiplex PCR, and TCRdb's table has in-frame clones only and misses some. The table records some 52,000 clones, approximately 86% of them present only once. Sequencing was performed on peripheral blood, taken 28 days after the second AZD1222 dose. The receptors originated from an adult who received the AZD1222 COVID-19 vaccine.

The V gene is TRBV6-2 or TRBV6-3, the J gene TRBJ1-3, with D possibly TRBD1 on 5 matching bases. This CDR3 has 15 residues. V was cut by 2 bases and J by 0 bases, with 8 bases left in between. Germline V CDR1 and CDR2: MNHEY, SVGEGT. The CDR3 here is CASSYDRTSGNTIYF. CDR3 bases: TGTGCCAGCAGTTACGACAGAACCTCTGGAAACACCATATATTTT.

V and J are TRBV3-1 (or the pseudogene TRBV3-2) and TRBJ2-2; 8 nucleotides agree with TRBD1. The CDR3 consists of 17 residues. V dropped 4 bases and J dropped 2; count of bases not matched to a gene: 9. The germline V gene has CDR1 LGHDT and CDR2 YNNKEL (reference sequence). The CDR3 here is CASSPSGQGRNTGELFF. The CDR3 nucleotides are TGTGCCAGCAGCCCCTCCGGACAGGGAAGAAACACCGGGGAGCTGTTTTTT.

This clone was recorded only once. The CDR3 protein is CASRGMAREGETQYF. For the CDR3, the DNA is TGCGCCAGCAGGGGGATGGCGCGGGAAGGGGAGACCCAGTACTTC. This chain connects TRBV5-1 to TRBJ2-5; tentatively, D is TRBD2 (6 bases). This CDR3 contains 15 residues. V was trimmed by 5 bases and J by 5 bases, leaving 19 bases between them. The germline gives CDR1 SGHRS, CDR2 YFSETQ.

This chain connects TRBV5-1 to TRBJ1-3; maybe TRBD1 (5 bases). The CDR3 covers 17 residues. CDR1 SGHRS and CDR2 YFSETQ come from the germline V gene. V lost 1 base and J 0 bases, leaving 14 bases between the germline ends. The CDR3 protein is CASSLPPDIRSGNTIYF. CDR3 bases: TGCGCCAGCAGCTTGCCCCCGGACATTCGCTCTGGAAACACCATATATTTT.

The chain carries TRBV7-2 and TRBJ2-2; D not resolved. V was clipped by 8 bases and J by 6 bases, with 13 bases between them. Germline CDR1 SGHTA, CDR2 FQGNSA. CDR3 size: 13 residues. The CDR3 nucleotides read TGTGCCAGCGGCCCCCTAACGGCCGGGGAGCTGTTTTTT. It translates to CASGPLTAGELFF.

V gene TRBV28 combines with J gene TRBJ1-6; D is unclear. The CDR3 loop spans 14 amino acids. Germline assignment: CDR1 MDHEN and CDR2 SYDVKM. The V and J ends lost 7 bases and 5 bases respectively, with 12 bases between them. The chain's CDR3 is CASTLASNNSPLHF. DNA for the CDR3: TGTGCCAGCACCCTCGCTTCCAATAATTCACCCCTCCACTTT. Full variable domain (missing parts from reference TRBV28 and TRBJ1-6): DVKVTQSSRYLVKRTGEKVFLECVQDMDHENMFWYRQDPGLGLRLIYFSYDVKMKEKGDIPEGYSVSREKKERFSLILESASTNQTSMYLCASTLASNNSPLHFGNGTRLTVT.

The chain employs TRBV11-1 and TRBJ2-7; D may be TRBD2 (5 bases). Germline-derived CDR1 and CDR2 are SGHAT and FQDESV (reference sequence). The CDR3 spans 13 residues. Trimming left V 4 bases short and J 2 bases short, with 9 bases between. This chain's CDR3 is CASSWTRAYEQYF. CDR3 nucleotide sequence: TGTGCCAGCAGCTGGACTCGGGCCTACGAGCAGTACTTC.

J is TRBJ2-1 and V is TRBV5-1, with 13 bases lining up with TRBD2. V dropped 4 bases and J dropped 5; count of bases not matched to a gene: 6. The germline CDR1 and CDR2 sequences are SGHRS and YFSETQ. The length of the CDR3 is 16 residues. The CDR3 bases are TGCGCCAGCAGCAGGGAACTAGCGGGAGGGAACAATGAGCAGTTCTTC. Translating it yields CASSRELAGGNNEQFF.

Only one count was recorded for this clone. This sequence joins TRBV9 and TRBJ2-7; D is possibly TRBD1 (5 bases). CDR1 and CDR2 (germline): SGDLS, YYNGEE. Trimming removed 0 bases from V and 0 bases from J, with 7 bases in between. CDR3 length: 14 amino acids. In DNA, the CDR3 is TGTGCCAGCAGCGTAGCCAGGGACTCCTACGAGCAGTACTTC. It encodes CASSVARDSYEQYF.

The J gene is TRBJ1-1, the V gene TRBV7-9; D call uncertain. This CDR3 region has 10 residues. V was trimmed by 8 bases and J by 6 bases, leaving 7 bases between them. CDR1 is SEHNR, CDR2 FQNEAQ, per germline (reference sequence). The CDR3 nucleotides read TGTGCCAGCGAACGGTCTGAAGCTTTCTTT. Residues: CASERSEAFF.

The gene calls are TRBV30 and TRBJ1-4, with 7 nucleotides matching TRBD1. V was clipped by 0 bases and J by 8 bases; unmatched bases: 3. Germline V gene sequence: CDR1 GTSNPN, CDR2 SVGIG (reference sequence). The CDR3 spans 13 residues. Here the CDR3 DNA reads TGTGCCTGGAGTGTACAGGGGACCGAAAAACTGTTTTTT. Its translation is CAWSVQGTEKLFF.

This sequence joins TRBV11-2 and TRBJ1-1; TRBD1 matches at 10 bases. V was clipped by 5 bases and J by 1 base; unmatched bases: 1. Germline assignment: CDR1 SGHAT and CDR2 FQNNGV. The CDR3 covers 14 residues. CDR3 sequence (DNA): TGTGCCAGCAGCCGGGACAGGGGGAACACTGAAGCTTTCTTT. Its translation: CASSRDRGNTEAFF. Supplemented by reference TRBV11-2 and TRBJ1-1, the full variable domain reads EAGVAQSPRYKIIEKRQSVAFWCNPISGHATLYWYQQILGQGPKLLIQFQNNGVVDDSQLPKDRFSAERLKGVDSTLKIQPAKLEDSAVYLCASSRDRGNTEAFFGQGTRLTVV.

The chain combines TRBV30 with TRBJ1-5, with D unclear. The CDR3 is 13 residues long. Germline CDR1 and CDR2: GTSNPN and SVGIG (reference sequence). Trimming took off 1 base at V and 9 bases at J, with 13 bases between the two ends. CDR3 amino acids: CAWSGQPAGPQHF. For the CDR3, the DNA is TGTGCCTGGAGTGGGCAGCCCGCTGGGCCCCAGCATTTT.

This clone appeared a single time. The chain joins TRBV3-1 (or the pseudogene TRBV3-2) to TRBJ2-1; 10 bases line up with TRBD2. Germline V gives CDR1 LGHDT, CDR2 YNNKEL (reference sequence). The J segment lost 4 bases and the V segment lost 0 bases, leaving 3 bases of the junction unmatched. The CDR3 spans 16 residues. CDR3 region: CASSQELAGRYNEQFF. The CDR3 region has the DNA TGTGCCAGCAGCCAAGAACTAGCGGGAAGATACAATGAGCAGTTCTTC.

V and J are TRBV6-4 and TRBJ2-1, with a tentative D call TRBD1 (6 bases). The germline gives CDR1 MRHNA, CDR2 SNTAGT. The CDR3 is 14 amino acids. V lost 6 bases and J lost 5, with 14 bases in between. The CDR3 DNA is TGTGCCAGCAGCCCTAGGGGGTTTGACAATGAGCAGTTCTTC. Protein: CASSPRGFDNEQFF.

The V and J genes are TRBV2 and TRBJ2-7; TRBD2 aligns across 7 bases. The CDR3 is 17 residues long. Germline V gene sequence: CDR1 SNHLY, CDR2 FYNNEI. The J segment lost 4 bases and the V segment lost 1 base, leaving 13 bases of the junction unmatched. The CDR3 loop is CASSEGSGRAHPYEQYF. The DNA of the CDR3 is TGTGCCAGCAGTGAAGGATCGGGGAGGGCCCACCCGTACGAGCAGTACTTC.

The CDR3, as DNA: TGTGCCAGCACCGTATCTGGGGCCAACGTCCTGACTTTC. Translating it yields CASTVSGANVLTF. J is TRBJ2-6 and V is TRBV13, with D unresolved. Germline V gene sequence: CDR1 PRHDT, CDR2 FYEKMQ (reference sequence). Trimming took 7 bases from V and 1 from J, leaving 5 bases between them. This CDR3 is built from 13 residues.

The chain has TRBV24-1 and TRBJ2-1; D tentatively reads TRBD1 or TRBD2 (5 bases each). V lost 8 bases to trimming and J lost 6 bases, with 13 bases between them. Germline CDR1 reads KGHDR; CDR2 reads SFDVKD. The CDR3 length is 13 residues. The chain's CDR3 is CATTEARGNEQFF. The CDR3 DNA reads as TGTGCCACCACGGAGGCGAGGGGCAATGAGCAGTTCTTC.

This chain links TRBV28 with TRBJ2-7; 12 bases align to TRBD1. V shed 7 bases and J 6 bases; nucleotides not matched to a gene: 16. CDR3 size: 17 residues. Germline CDR1 and CDR2: MDHEN and SYDVKM. The chain's CDR3 is CASIPAGTGGMGFEQYF. The CDR3 bases are TGTGCCAGCATACCCGCCGGGACAGGGGGCATGGGGTTCGAGCAGTACTTC.

The V call is TRBV7-2, the J call TRBJ2-2; no clear D gene. The CDR3 covers 11 residues. V was shortened by 3 bases and J by 7 bases, with 3 bases between the two germline ends. Looked up from germline, CDR1 is SGHTA and CDR2 is FQGNSA. CDR3: CASSFIGELFF. The CDR3 coding sequence is TGTGCCAGCAGCTTTATCGGGGAGCTGTTTTTT.

The V and J genes are TRBV19 and TRBJ2-7; D not certain. The CDR3 runs 13 residues. Per germline, CDR1 LNHDA and CDR2 SQIVND (reference sequence). Trimming removed 2 bases from V and 2 bases from J, with 7 bases in between. CDR3 bases: TGTGCCAGTAGTATAAGGTCCCCCTACGAGCAGTACTTC. Its translation: CASSIRSPYEQYF.

This rearrangement joins TRBV28 to TRBJ1-3; 7 bases agree with TRBD1. Trimming at V came to 5 bases and at J to 4 bases, leaving 2 bases not matched to a gene. The germline V gene encodes CDR1 MDHEN and CDR2 SYDVKM. This CDR3 is 13 amino acids long. The CDR3 loop is CASSRDSGNTIYF. CDR3 DNA: TGTGCCAGCAGTAGGGACAGCGGAAACACCATATATTTT.

This clone appeared a single time. V and J are TRBV7-9 and TRBJ2-7, with D possibly called TRBD1 or TRBD2 (5 bases each). The germline gives CDR1 SEHNR, CDR2 FQNEAQ (reference sequence). With 4 bases removed from V and 8 bases from J, the gap between germline ends came to 12 bases. The CDR3 runs 12 residues. The CDR3 region is CASSSRDLKQYF. The CDR3 DNA follows: TGTGCCAGCAGCTCCCGGGACCTGAAGCAGTACTTC.

The chain uses TRBV27 and TRBJ2-7; D is ambiguous. The CDR3 covers 12 residues. Between the trimmed V and J ends, which lost 8 bases and 0 bases, there was a span of 8 bases. Per the germline V gene, CDR1 is MNHEY and CDR2 is SMNVEV (reference sequence). In DNA form, the CDR3 reads TGTGCCAGCGGGGAATCCTCCTACGAGCAGTACTTC. Translated, it gives CASGESSYEQYF.

There are a few counts of this clone. The chain has TRBV6-1 and TRBJ2-7; weak D call: TRBD2 (5 bases). V was pared by 3 bases and J by 0 bases, with 9 bases between. The CDR3 extends over 14 amino acids. The germline gives CDR1 MNHNS, CDR2 SASEGT. The CDR3 sequence is CASSERGYSYEQYF. DNA of the CDR3: TGTGCCAGCAGTGAGCGAGGGTACTCCTACGAGCAGTACTTC.

The chain joins TRBV28 to TRBJ1-3; 9 bases fit TRBD1. Germline V lookup: CDR1 MDHEN, CDR2 SYDVKM. This CDR3 has 16 residues. The junction had 12 bases not matched to a gene; V was cut back by 6 bases and J by 6 bases. The CDR3: CASSRQGGSGLNTIYF. CDR3 coding DNA: TGTGCCAGCAGCCGACAGGGGGGTTCCGGGCTAAACACCATATATTTT. Using reference TRBV28 and TRBJ1-3 for the parts outside the CDR3, the full variable domain is DVKVTQSSRYLVKRTGEKVFLECVQDMDHENMFWYRQDPGLGLRLIYFSYDVKMKEKGDIPEGYSVSREKKERFSLILESASTNQTSMYLCASSRQGGSGLNTIYFGEGSWLTVV.